These 19 T cell receptor beta chains originate from one sample sequenced in a study of CD8 T cells in ankylosing spondylitis. TCRdb used MiXCR to reprocess the 5' RACE reads, holding one entry per CDR3 protein. Among roughly 250,000 distinct CDR3 sequences listed, less than 10% were seen once. The source material was blood, either unsorted or a sorted T cell fraction (not recorded which). These receptors all come from a male donor with ankylosing spondylitis or in good health (not recorded which).

This clonotype was recorded a few times. V is TRBV7-3 and J is TRBJ2-3; no clear D gene. This CDR3 contains 13 residues. With 4 bases removed from V and 11 bases from J, the gap between germline ends came to 16 bases. CDR1 and CDR2 from the germline V gene are SGHTA and FQGTGA. The CDR3 region is CASSWIPSEEQYF. The CDR3 coding sequence is TGTGCCAGCAGCTGGATACCCTCCGAGGAGCAGTATTTT.

A word on this clonotype: Given a much more abundant clone one base away, this may be a read error. The rearrangement uses TRBV19 and TRBJ2-2, with D tentatively TRBD1 (5 bases). The V and J ends lost 9 bases and 3 bases respectively, with 11 bases between them. CDR1 is LNHDA, CDR2 SQIVND, per germline (reference sequence). This CDR3 is built from 13 residues. The CDR3: CASRSGYTGELFF. The CDR3 DNA reads TGTGCCAGCAGATCAGGGTACACCGGGGAGCTGTTTTTT.

The rearrangement links TRBV12-3 or TRBV12-4 to TRBJ1-5; D gene uncertain. The germline V and J ends were trimmed by 4 bases and 0 bases, with 7 bases remaining between them. CDR3 length: 14 residues. DNA of the CDR3: TGTGCCAGCAGTTGGGCAGTTAGCAATCAGCCCCAGCATTTT. Protein product: CASSWAVSNQPQHF.

The chain recombines TRBV10-3 with TRBJ1-1, with D possibly TRBD1 on 5 matching bases. The V and J ends lost 8 bases and 0 bases respectively, with 16 bases between them. This CDR3 is 15 amino acids long. The V gene's germline CDR1 is ENHRY and CDR2 SYGVKD. DNA of the CDR3: TGTGCCATCTTCGGGGCACGGGGGATGAACACTGAAGCTTTCTTT. Translation: CAIFGARGMNTEAFF.

This clonotype showed up many times. V is TRBV29-1 and J is TRBJ2-2, with TRBD2 identical over 9 bases. Germline assignment: CDR1 SQVTM and CDR2 ANQGSEA. This CDR3 is built from 15 residues. V shed 8 bases and J 3 bases; nucleotides not matched to a gene: 10. The CDR3 region is CSPLKTSGDTGELFF. CDR3 in DNA: TGCAGCCCTCTTAAGACTAGCGGTGACACCGGGGAGCTGTTTTTT.

The CDR3 DNA reads TGTGCCAGCAGCCAGGATGGACCTTACGAGCAGTACTTC. Its protein is CASSQDGPYEQYF. The chain couples TRBV3-1 to TRBJ2-7; D unclear. V was trimmed by 3 bases and J by 4 bases, leaving 10 bases between them. CDR3 length: 13 residues. Germline V CDR1 and CDR2: LGHDT, YNNKEL (reference sequence).

Ten or more counts support this clonotype. This chain links TRBV4-2 with TRBJ2-1; 7 bases are shared with TRBD2. The CDR3 sequence is 18 residues long. Looked up from germline, CDR1 is LGHNA and CDR2 is YNFKEQ. V lost 1 base to trimming and J lost 1 base; unmatched junction nucleotides: 10. The CDR3 protein is CASSQASGSGVSYNEQFF. The CDR3 nucleotides read TGTGCCAGCAGCCAAGCGTCGGGGAGCGGGGTATCCTACAATGAGCAGTTCTTC.

Ten or more counts support this clonotype. The chain recombines TRBV20-1 with TRBJ1-2; maybe TRBD1 (6 bases). Looked up from germline, CDR1 is DFQATT and CDR2 is SNEGSKA (reference sequence). V gave up 0 bases and J gave up 5 bases, with 16 bases separating them. The CDR3 has 15 amino acids. The CDR3 bases are TGCAGTGCTAGAGATTTTGGGGGCGCGGAATATGGCTACACCTTC. It specifies CSARDFGGAEYGYTF.

A few counts support this clonotype. CDR3 nucleotides: TGTGCCAGCAGCTTACCGGGACTAGCGGGGGGGGCTGAGCAGTTCTTC. Amino acid sequence: CASSLPGLAGGAEQFF. This rearrangement joins TRBV7-2 to TRBJ2-1, with TRBD2 matching 16 bases. Germline CDR1 SGHTA, CDR2 FQGNSA. The CDR3 is made up of 16 amino acids. V shed 2 bases and J 9 bases; nucleotides not matched to a gene: 4. The full variable domain, completed using reference TRBV7-2 and TRBJ2-1, is GAGVSQSPSNKVTEKGKDVELRCDPISGHTALYWYRQSLGQGLEFLIYFQGNSAPDKSGLPSDRFSAERTGGSVSTLTIQRTQQEDSAVYLCASSLPGLAGGAEQFFGPGTRLTVL.

This sequence joins TRBV18 and TRBJ2-2, with D unclear. Trimming left V 2 bases short and J 7 bases short, with 11 bases between. The germline gives CDR1 KGHSH, CDR2 LQKENI. The CDR3 contains 14 residues. The CDR3 region has the DNA TGTGCCAGCTCACCAACTTCCTCTTACGGGGAGCTGTTTTTT. Protein: CASSPTSSYGELFF.

There are many counts of this clonotype. The rearrangement uses TRBV10-3 and TRBJ1-2; D gene unclear. Germline V lookup: CDR1 ENHRY, CDR2 SYGVKD. V was trimmed by 10 bases and J by 4 bases, leaving 16 bases between them. The CDR3 length is 13 residues. Here the CDR3 DNA reads TGTGCCACATCGACCTTGGTGGGCTATGGCTACACCTTC. Amino acid sequence: CATSTLVGYGYTF.

This clonotype was counted only a few times. This may stem from a read error, because a much larger clone lies one nucleotide away. The chain is built from TRBV5-6 and TRBJ2-5; 7 bases map to TRBD2. This CDR3 contains 13 residues. CDR1 is SGHDT, CDR2 YYEEEE, per germline. The V gene end was trimmed by 3 bases and the J gene end by 1 base; junction bases not matched to a gene: 0. The DNA of the CDR3 is TGTGCCAGCAGCTCGGGGGGCCAAGAGACCCAGTACTTC. Amino acids: CASSSGGQETQYF.

This clonotype was observed many times. V gene TRBV5-1 combines with J gene TRBJ1-2; no firm D call. The germline V gene has CDR1 SGHRS and CDR2 YFSETQ. Trimming took off 6 bases at V and 0 bases at J, with 12 bases between the two ends. CDR3 size: 14 residues. The CDR3 nucleotides read TGCGCCAGCAACCAAGGGAACCCTAACTATGGCTACACCTTC. Amino acid sequence: CASNQGNPNYGYTF.

This clonotype was recorded many times. This CDR3 is CASSLGQGYYNEQFF. The CDR3 DNA sequence: TGCGCCAGCAGCCTAGGACAGGGCTACTACAATGAGCAGTTCTTC. The chain combines TRBV5-1 with TRBJ2-1, with 8 nucleotides matching TRBD1. The CDR3 loop spans 15 amino acids. The V and J ends lost 4 bases and 3 bases, in that order; junction bases with no gene match: 6. Looked up from germline, CDR1 is SGHRS and CDR2 is YFSETQ.

The V call is TRBV12-3 or TRBV12-4, the J call TRBJ2-7, with 10 positions matching TRBD1. The CDR3 extends over 16 amino acids. The ends lost 0 bases at V and 1 base at J; junction bases unmatched: 3. The CDR3 sequence: CASSLAPDRGSYEQYF. The CDR3, as DNA: TGTGCCAGCAGTTTAGCACCGGACAGGGGGTCCTACGAGCAGTACTTC.

V and J are TRBV18 and TRBJ1-2, with D possibly being TRBD1 (5 bases). V was shortened by 6 bases and J by 7 bases, with 18 bases between the two germline ends. CDR1 is KGHSH and CDR2 is LQKENI in the germline V gene. The CDR3 length is 14 residues. The CDR3 nucleotides are TGTGCCAGCTCCCGCGGTCAAGTCGGGGGTGGCTACACCTTC. This encodes CASSRGQVGGGYTF. Looking up the rest from reference TRBV18 and TRBJ1-2 gives the full variable domain: NAGVMQNPRHLVRRRGQEARLRCSPMKGHSHVYWYRQLPEEGLKFMVYLQKENIIDESGMPKERFSAEFPKEGPSILRIQQVVRGDSAAYFCASSRGQVGGGYTFGSGTRLTVV.

This clonotype came up a few times. DNA of the CDR3: TGTGCCACCAGCAGCTACGGGGAGCTGTTTTTT. As protein: CATSSYGELFF. This chain joins TRBV15 and TRBJ2-2, with D uncertain. V was pared by 3 bases and J by 7 bases, with 3 bases between. CDR1 and CDR2 (germline): LNHNV, YYDKDF (reference sequence). CDR3 length: 11 residues.

This clonotype was seen repeatedly, ten times or more. J is TRBJ2-3 and V is TRBV29-1; 8 positions match TRBD2. The ends lost 7 bases at V and 0 bases at J; junction bases unmatched: 9. This CDR3 is 15 amino acids long. The germline CDR1 and CDR2 sequences are SQVTM and ANQGSEA. CDR3 sequence (DNA): TGCAGCGCGGGGCAACTAGCGGCAAGCACAGATACGCAGTATTTT. Translating gives CSAGQLAASTDTQYF.

Of note for this clonotype: This could be a read error, since a much larger clone is one nucleotide away. The chain employs TRBV7-9 and TRBJ1-1, with 8 bases lining up with TRBD1. CDR3 length: 14 amino acids. The germline V gene has CDR1 SEHNR and CDR2 FQNEAQ (reference sequence). The CDR3: CANSPKQGDTEAFF. The CDR3 DNA sequence: TGTGCCAACAGCCCTAAACAGGGGGACACTGAAGCTTTCTTT.